This T cell receptor beta chain is from a study of blood T cell repertoires in COVID-19. Seattle participants joined during active infection and were tracked over time. This CDR3 contains 14 residues. Trimming cost V 5 bases and J 6 bases, with 17 bases left between them. Germline CDR1 is SGHNT and CDR2 is YENEEA. In the authors' methods: Reference gene primers were amplified, and this amplification served to estimate nucleated cell counts. Using immunoSEQ multiplex PCR, the repertoire was profiled, and TCRdb retains in-frame clones only, with some absent. Clone size and the V and J calls come from that table; the DNA yielded D and trimming. This sample carries 150,000 to 200,000 clones, 75% to 90% of them seen once, and the ten largest clones take less than 10%.

Sequencing was performed on peripheral blood. The sequence was collected from a woman in her seventies with COVID-19, enrolled during active disease. The genes are TRBV11-3 and TRBJ2-7, with D possibly matching TRBD2 (6 bases). The chain's CDR3 is CASSPGGGPPEQYF. Here the CDR3 DNA reads TGTGCCAGCAGCCCCGGTGGAGGGCCCCCCGAGCAGTACTTC.